Listed here is a single T cell receptor (beta chain). TCRdb's copy holds only in-frame clones and misses some; the assay was immunoSEQ multiplex PCR. The sample comprises over 25,000 clones, about nine tenths of which are singletons, and 2% to 3% rests with the top ten. The CDR3 runs to 14 residues. Germline lookup yields CDR1 SEHNR and CDR2 FQNEAQ (reference sequence). Trimming shortened V by 7 bases and J by 2 bases, and 14 bases separated the two germline ends. After autologous stem cell transplantation all patients relapsed, and prior brentuximab vedotin exposure differed between cohorts. This sample is drawn from a study of PD-1 blockade in classical Hodgkin lymphoma.

This TCR was recovered from a human donor with classical Hodgkin lymphoma. The rearrangement joins TRBV7-9 to TRBJ2-5; D is ambiguous. The sequenced sample was peripheral blood mononuclear cells (PBMCs), obtained at baseline. CDR3 sequence reads: CASTLQAAQETQYF. CDR3 sequence (DNA): TGTGCCAGCACCCTGCAGGCAGCGCAAGAGACCCAGTACTTC.